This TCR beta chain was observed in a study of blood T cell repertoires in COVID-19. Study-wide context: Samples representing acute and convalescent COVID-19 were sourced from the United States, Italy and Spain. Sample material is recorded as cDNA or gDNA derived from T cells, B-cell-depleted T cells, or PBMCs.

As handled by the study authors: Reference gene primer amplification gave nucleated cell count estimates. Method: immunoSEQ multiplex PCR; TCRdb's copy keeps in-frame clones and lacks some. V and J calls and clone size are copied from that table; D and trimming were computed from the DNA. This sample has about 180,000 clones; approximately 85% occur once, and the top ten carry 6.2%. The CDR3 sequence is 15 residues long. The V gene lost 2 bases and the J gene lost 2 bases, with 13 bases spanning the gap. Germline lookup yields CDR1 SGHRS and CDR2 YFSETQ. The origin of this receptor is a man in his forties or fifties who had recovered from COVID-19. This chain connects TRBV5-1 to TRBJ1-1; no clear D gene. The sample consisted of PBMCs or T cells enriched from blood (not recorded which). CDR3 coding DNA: TGCGCCAGCAGCTTTTTGCCCCAGGTAAACACTGAAGCTTTCTTT. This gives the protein CASSFLPQVNTEAFF.